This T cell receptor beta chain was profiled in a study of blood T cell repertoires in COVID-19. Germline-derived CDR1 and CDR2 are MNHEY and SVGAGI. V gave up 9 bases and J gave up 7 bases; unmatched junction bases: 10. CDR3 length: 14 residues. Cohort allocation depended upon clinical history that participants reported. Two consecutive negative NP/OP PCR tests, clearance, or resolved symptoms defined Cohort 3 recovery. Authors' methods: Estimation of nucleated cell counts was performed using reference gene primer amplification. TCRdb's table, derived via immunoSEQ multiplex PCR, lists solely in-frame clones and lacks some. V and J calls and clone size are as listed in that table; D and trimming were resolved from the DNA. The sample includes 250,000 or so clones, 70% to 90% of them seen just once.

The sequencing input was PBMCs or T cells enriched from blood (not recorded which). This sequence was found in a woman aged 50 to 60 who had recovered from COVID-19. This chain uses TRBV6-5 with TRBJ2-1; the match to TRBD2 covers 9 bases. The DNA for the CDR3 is TGTGCCAGTCTTAGCGGGAGACATCGGAATGAGCAGTTCTTC. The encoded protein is CASLSGRHRNEQFF.